These 32 T cell receptor beta chains share one sample of origin, sequenced in a study of cytomegalovirus exposure and HLA in healthy donors. Both 60 Vbeta primers and 13 Jbeta primers went into the PCR. Using immunoSEQ multiplex PCR, the repertoire was profiled, and TCRdb retains in-frame clones only, with some absent. Found here are 150,000 to 200,000 clones, 82% of them singletons; the top ten hold about 0.89%. Sequencing was carried out using PBMCs. These receptors were collected from a girl aged 2-9 years in good health and CMV-seropositive.

The CDR3 sequence is CASSRDSEAFF. The CDR3 nucleotides are TGTGCCAGCAGTAGGGACAGTGAAGCTTTCTTT. The chain is built from TRBV6-1 and TRBJ1-1; 7 bases align to TRBD1. V was clipped by 5 bases and J by 7 bases; unmatched bases: 1. The CDR3 extends over 11 amino acids. CDR1 and CDR2 from the germline V gene are MNHNS and SASEGT.

Details on this clone: The sample contains more than one DNA sequence encoding this CDR3. The chain joins TRBV30 to TRBJ1-5, with D possibly being TRBD1 (5 bases). Germline values: CDR1 GTSNPN, CDR2 SVGIG (reference sequence). V was clipped by 0 bases and J by 6 bases, with 9 bases between them. The CDR3 sequence is 13 residues long. The CDR3 DNA sequence: TGTGCCTGGAGTGTGTTGGGGGGTCAGCCCCAGCATTTT. The encoded protein is CAWSVLGGQPQHF. The variable domain in full, completed from reference TRBV30 and TRBJ1-5, reads SQTIHQWPATLVQPVGSPLSLECTVEGTSNPNLYWYRQAAGRGLQLLFYSVGIGQISSEVPQNLSASRPQDRQFILSSKKLLLSDSGFYLCAWSVLGGQPQHFGDGTRLSIL.

The CDR3 is CASSPGTGWNQPQHF. CDR3 nucleotide sequence: TGCGCCAGCAGCCCAGGGACAGGGTGGAATCAGCCCCAGCATTTT. The genes are TRBV5-1 and TRBJ1-5; 9 bases map to TRBD1. J gave up 4 bases and V 4 bases, and 6 bases lay outside the gene matches. The V gene's germline CDR1 is SGHRS and CDR2 YFSETQ. This CDR3 comprises 15 residues. The variable domain in full, with the rest retrieved from reference TRBV5-1 and TRBJ1-5, is KAGVTQTPRYLIKTRGQQVTLSCSPISGHRSVSWYQQTPGQGLQFLFEYFSETQRNKGNFPGRFSGRQFSNSRSEMNVSTLELGDSALYLCASSPGTGWNQPQHFGDGTRLSIL.

The chain carries TRBV5-4 and TRBJ2-2; D perhaps matches TRBD2 (6 bases). Looked up from germline, CDR1 is SGHNT and CDR2 is YYREEE (reference sequence). The CDR3 totals 15 residues. V shed 2 bases and J shed 7 bases, with 15 bases lying between them. In DNA form, the CDR3 reads TGTGCCAGCAGCTTTACCGGGGGAGCTTACGGGGAGCTGTTTTTT. Amino acids: CASSFTGGAYGELFF.

CDR3 nucleotides: TGTGCCAGCAGCTTAACCGCAGGGGGTCGATATGGCTACACCTTC. It codes for CASSLTAGGRYGYTF. The V call is TRBV11-2, the J call TRBJ1-2, with 7 bases aligning to TRBD1. Germline V CDR1 and CDR2: SGHAT, FQNNGV. This CDR3 region has 15 residues. Trimming at V came to 2 bases and at J to 5 bases, leaving 8 bases not matched to a gene. Using reference TRBV11-2 and TRBJ1-2 for the parts outside the CDR3, the full variable domain is EAGVAQSPRYKIIEKRQSVAFWCNPISGHATLYWYQQILGQGPKLLIQFQNNGVVDDSQLPKDRFSAERLKGVDSTLKIQPAKLEDSAVYLCASSLTAGGRYGYTFGSGTRLTVV.

The chain carries TRBV30 and TRBJ1-3; weak D call: TRBD1 (6 bases). V lost 8 bases and J lost 4, with 18 bases in between. Germline V gene lookup returns CDR1 GTSNPN and CDR2 SVGIG (reference sequence). The CDR3 covers 14 residues. CDR3 bases: TGTGCCATTCGCCGGGGGGCGTCGGGAAACACCATATATTTT. Its protein is CAIRRGASGNTIYF.

The chain has TRBV28 and TRBJ2-2; tentatively, D is TRBD2 (6 bases). Germline V lookup: CDR1 MDHEN, CDR2 SYDVKM. The CDR3 contains 16 residues. Trimming removed 6 bases from V and 3 bases from J, with 17 bases in between. The CDR3 loop is CASSRGGGWYTGELFF. The CDR3 nucleotides are TGTGCCAGCAGCCGGGGCGGAGGGTGGTACACCGGGGAGCTGTTTTTT.

This rearrangement joins TRBV5-1 to TRBJ2-7; 9 bases match TRBD1. V trimming: 3 bases; J trimming: 3 bases; junction bases outside the gene matches: 4. Germline assignment: CDR1 SGHRS and CDR2 YFSETQ. The CDR3 has 14 residues. The CDR3 DNA sequence: TGCGCCAGCAGCTATAGGACAGGGGACTACGAGCAGTACTTC. Amino acids: CASSYRTGDYEQYF. Combining the CDR3 with reference TRBV5-1 and TRBJ2-7 gives the whole variable domain KAGVTQTPRYLIKTRGQQVTLSCSPISGHRSVSWYQQTPGQGLQFLFEYFSETQRNKGNFPGRFSGRQFSNSRSEMNVSTLELGDSALYLCASSYRTGDYEQYFGPGTRLTVT.

This chain links TRBV6-5 with TRBJ2-1, with TRBD2 matching over 8 bases. Trimming removed 2 bases from V and 9 bases from J; junction bases left unmatched: 6. This CDR3 is 14 amino acids long. Germline V gene data show CDR1 as MNHEY and CDR2 as SVGAGI. As DNA, the CDR3 is TGTGCCAGCAGTTACGGGGCGGGAGGAATTGAGCAGTTCTTC. Protein sequence: CASSYGAGGIEQFF.

The chain links TRBV5-1 to TRBJ1-1, with D maybe TRBD1 (5 bases). Germline lookup yields CDR1 SGHRS and CDR2 YFSETQ. Trimming stripped 4 bases from V and 0 bases from J, with 19 bases between. The CDR3 spans 17 residues. The CDR3 loop reads CASSLGPHRGLNTEAFF. The DNA for the CDR3 is TGCGCCAGCAGCCTGGGGCCCCATCGGGGTTTGAACACTGAAGCTTTCTTT.

CDR3 loop: CASSLSGQGRGSNEQFF. The DNA of the CDR3 is TGTGCCAGCAGTTTATCAGGACAGGGTCGGGGCAGCAATGAGCAGTTCTTC. V is TRBV28 and J is TRBJ2-1; 8 bases are shared with TRBD1. V lost 1 base to trimming and J lost 6 bases; unmatched junction nucleotides: 11. The CDR3 is made up of 17 amino acids. The germline V gene encodes CDR1 MDHEN and CDR2 SYDVKM.

Remarks on this clone: Mismatch with germline at one junction end may stem from a read error. J is TRBJ2-5 and V is TRBV7-9; 7 bases map to TRBD2. CDR3 length equals 17 residues. Germline V gene data show CDR1 as SEHNR and CDR2 as FQNEAQ (reference sequence). CDR3: CSSSLGFSGPSKETQYF. The CDR3 DNA is TGTTCCAGCAGCTTGGGGTTTAGCGGGCCTTCTAAAGAGACCCAGTACTTC.

The CDR3 reads CAWSPPSNPFGEKLFF. Here the CDR3 DNA reads TGTGCCTGGAGTCCTCCATCGAACCCGTTCGGGGAAAAACTGTTTTTT. The genes are TRBV30 and TRBJ1-4; no reliable D call. V dropped 2 bases and J dropped 8 bases, with 21 bases sitting between them. In germline, CDR1 is GTSNPN, CDR2 SVGIG (reference sequence). The CDR3 length is 16 residues.

The genes are TRBV27 and TRBJ1-5, with TRBD1 as a possible D gene (5 bases). V gave up 8 bases and J gave up 7 bases, with 18 bases separating them. Germline lookup yields CDR1 MNHEY and CDR2 SMNVEV (reference sequence). The CDR3 has 14 amino acids. The CDR3 sequence is CASGRQPHPQPQHF. Here the CDR3 DNA reads TGTGCCAGCGGCCGACAGCCTCACCCCCAGCCCCAGCATTTT.

CDR3 in DNA: TGCAGCGTTGCTCAACATAGCAATCAGCCCCAGCATTTT. Amino acid sequence: CSVAQHSNQPQHF. The V call is TRBV29-1, the J call TRBJ1-5; D gene unclear. Germline V lookup: CDR1 SQVTM, CDR2 ANQGSEA. CDR3 length: 13 residues. The V end lost 4 bases, the J end lost 0 bases, and 7 bases lay between the germline ends.

Only one count was recorded for this clone. The J gene is TRBJ2-3, the V gene TRBV5-8; 7 bases line up with TRBD1. The CDR3 is made up of 16 amino acids. Germline V gives CDR1 SGHTS, CDR2 YDEGEE. Germline trimming cut 4 bases from V and 0 bases from J; bases unmatched to any gene: 8. The CDR3 sequence: CASSEGQSSSTDTQYF. Here the CDR3 DNA reads TGTGCCAGCAGCGAGGGACAGAGCTCTAGCACAGATACGCAGTATTTT.

This clone was seen more than once but under ten times. The J gene is TRBJ1-5, the V gene TRBV4-2, with TRBD1 as a possible D gene (5 bases). The CDR3 is 15 residues long. Germline CDR1 is LGHNA and CDR2 is YNFKEQ. Trimming shortened V by 5 bases and J by 0 bases, and 11 bases separated the two germline ends. The CDR3 sequence is CASSSTRASNQPQHF. DNA of the CDR3: TGTGCCAGCAGCTCTACCAGGGCTAGCAATCAGCCCCAGCATTTT.

The rearrangement joins TRBV5-1 to TRBJ2-1, with D maybe TRBD1 (7 bases). V was cut by 0 bases and J by 10 bases, with 17 bases left in between. The CDR3 runs to 15 residues. Germline assignment: CDR1 SGHRS and CDR2 YFSETQ. The DNA for the CDR3 is TGCGCCAGCAGCTTGGGTCAGGGGGGTAACGACGAGCAGTTCTTC. Its translation: CASSLGQGGNDEQFF.

The chain is built from TRBV4-2 and TRBJ2-2; 7 bases map to TRBD2. V lost 4 bases, J lost 5 bases, and 7 bases stayed unmatched. Germline CDR1 LGHNA, CDR2 YNFKEQ. The CDR3 spans 15 residues. The CDR3 DNA sequence: TGTGCCAGCAGCCCCCGAGCGGGGAGGACCGGGGAGCTGTTTTTT. Amino acid sequence: CASSPRAGRTGELFF.

The V call is TRBV11-2, the J call TRBJ1-2; the match to TRBD1 covers 9 bases. CDR1 and CDR2 (germline): SGHAT, FQNNGV. V was clipped by 5 bases and J by 1 base; unmatched bases: 8. There are 16 residues in the CDR3. The CDR3 DNA follows: TGTGCCAGCAGCCCCAAAACAGGGGGCGGTAACTATGGCTACACCTTC. Translated: CASSPKTGGGNYGYTF.

This chain joins TRBV6-5 and TRBJ2-5, with D perhaps matching TRBD2 (5 bases). Between the trimmed V and J ends, which lost 0 bases and 5 bases, there was a span of 13 bases. The CDR3 extends over 15 amino acids. CDR1 and CDR2 from the germline V gene are MNHEY and SVGAGI. The CDR3 nucleotides read TGTGCCAGCAGTTACTCCGGGGAAATCAGGGAGACCCAGTACTTC. Translation: CASSYSGEIRETQYF.

The gene calls are TRBV30 and TRBJ1-5, with D tentatively TRBD1 (5 bases). This CDR3 has 13 amino acids. CDR1 GTSNPN and CDR2 SVGIG come from the germline V gene (reference sequence). V lost 1 base and J lost 3, with 7 bases in between. CDR3 residues: CAWSGQPNQPQHF. CDR3 sequence (DNA): TGTGCCTGGAGTGGACAGCCCAATCAGCCCCAGCATTTT.

The V gene is TRBV13, the J gene TRBJ2-7; 9 bases match TRBD2. CDR1 is PRHDT, CDR2 FYEKMQ, per germline (reference sequence). V gave up 5 bases and J gave up 0 bases; unmatched junction bases: 8. This CDR3 is 16 amino acids long. The chain's CDR3 is CASSPSSGKYSYEQYF. The CDR3 DNA reads as TGTGCCAGCAGCCCTTCTAGCGGGAAATACTCCTACGAGCAGTACTTC.

The CDR3 here is CAWSDGRTETQYF. The CDR3, as DNA: TGTGCCTGGAGTGACGGGAGAACGGAGACCCAGTACTTC. The chain recombines TRBV30 with TRBJ2-5; D may be TRBD2 (6 bases). V lost 1 base to trimming and J lost 5 bases, with 11 bases between them. The germline V gene has CDR1 GTSNPN and CDR2 SVGIG (reference sequence). This CDR3 contains 13 residues.

This clone was seen a few times. The V and J genes are TRBV30 and TRBJ1-1; possibly TRBD1 for D (5 bases). V lost 3 bases and J 3 bases, leaving 23 bases between the germline ends. Germline V gene lookup returns CDR1 GTSNPN and CDR2 SVGIG (reference sequence). This CDR3 has 17 amino acids. CDR3: CAWRIMPGEGLHTEAFF. The CDR3 region has the DNA TGTGCCTGGAGGATCATGCCGGGGGAGGGTTTGCACACTGAAGCTTTCTTT. Full variable domain (remainder filled in from reference TRBV30 and TRBJ1-1): SQTIHQWPATLVQPVGSPLSLECTVEGTSNPNLYWYRQAAGRGLQLLFYSVGIGQISSEVPQNLSASRPQDRQFILSSKKLLLSDSGFYLCAWRIMPGEGLHTEAFFGQGTRLTVV.

The J gene is TRBJ2-7, the V gene TRBV4-1; 13 bases align to TRBD2. The CDR3 extends over 17 amino acids. V lost 1 base and J lost 4; bases outside the gene matches: 7. Germline V gene sequence: CDR1 MGHRA, CDR2 YSYEKL. The CDR3 reads CASSQGGLAGVKYEQYF. The CDR3 DNA sequence: TGCGCCAGCAGCCAAGGAGGACTAGCGGGAGTTAAATACGAGCAGTACTTC.

V gene TRBV5-1 combines with J gene TRBJ1-4, with TRBD1 matching over 10 bases. The CDR3 runs 15 residues. Germline assignment: CDR1 SGHRS and CDR2 YFSETQ. With V trimmed by 4 bases and J by 6 bases, 6 bases remained unmatched. The CDR3 DNA is TGCGCCAGCAGCCTCCGGACAGGGGGAGATGAAAAACTGTTTTTT. The encoded protein is CASSLRTGGDEKLFF. Full variable domain (outside the CDR3, taken from reference TRBV5-1 and TRBJ1-4): KAGVTQTPRYLIKTRGQQVTLSCSPISGHRSVSWYQQTPGQGLQFLFEYFSETQRNKGNFPGRFSGRQFSNSRSEMNVSTLELGDSALYLCASSLRTGGDEKLFFGSGTQLSVL.

This chain uses TRBV7-2 with TRBJ2-7; no clear D. There are 12 residues in the CDR3. The germline gives CDR1 SGHTA, CDR2 FQGNSA. Between the trimmed V and J ends, which lost 4 bases and 4 bases, there was a span of 8 bases. CDR3 DNA: TGTGCCAGCAGCTCCTACTCTTACGAGCAGTACTTC. As protein: CASSSYSYEQYF.

The chain couples TRBV19 to TRBJ1-2; the D is unclear. The CDR3 is made up of 16 amino acids. Trimming removed 7 bases from V and 1 base from J, with 19 bases in between. Germline V gene lookup returns CDR1 LNHDA and CDR2 SQIVND (reference sequence). The CDR3: CASTKNSLTFNYGYTF. Here the CDR3 DNA reads TGTGCCAGTACCAAGAACAGCCTAACTTTTAACTATGGCTACACCTTC.

The chain is built from TRBV19 and TRBJ1-1; 7 bases line up with TRBD1. The J segment lost 3 bases and the V segment lost 7 bases, leaving 14 bases of the junction unmatched. CDR3 length: 16 residues. Germline V gene lookup returns CDR1 LNHDA and CDR2 SQIVND (reference sequence). The CDR3 loop reads CASTSPIRGRYTEAFF. The DNA of the CDR3 is TGTGCCAGTACCTCACCAATCAGGGGGAGGTACACTGAAGCTTTCTTT.

This sequence joins TRBV27 and TRBJ1-5; D unresolved. Germline values: CDR1 MNHEY, CDR2 SMNVEV (reference sequence). V was clipped by 6 bases and J by 6 bases, with 15 bases between them. The CDR3 loop spans 14 amino acids. CDR3 sequence reads: CASRDSPLSQPQHF. The CDR3 DNA follows: TGTGCCAGCAGGGACTCTCCACTTAGTCAGCCCCAGCATTTT.

The V call is TRBV10-3, the J call TRBJ1-2; 9 bases agree with TRBD1. Germline lookup yields CDR1 ENHRY and CDR2 SYGVKD. Trimming removed 7 bases from V and 0 bases from J; junction bases left unmatched: 6. The CDR3 extends over 15 amino acids. For the CDR3, the DNA is TGTGCCATCAAGGGACAGGGCCTAGCTAACTATGGCTACACCTTC. The encoded protein is CAIKGQGLANYGYTF.